This T cell receptor beta chain stems from a study of T cell repertoires in cytomegalovirus infection. Overall study: It can be stated that public TCR beta signatures indicated CMV infection as well as a matching HLA type. Regarding the study as a whole: Pooled public TCR beta family frequency picked out CMV carriers with the relevant HLA. What dominated the ex vivo response were HLA-C-restricted CMV-specific TCR beta clonotypes.

This clonotype occurred once. No antigen is known for it. Germline V gene sequence: CDR1 LNHDA, CDR2 SQIVND (reference sequence). After removal of 3 bases from V and 2 bases from J, the junction contained 4 bases not matched to a gene. The CDR3 totals 14 residues. From the reads, TCRdb called clonotypes with MiXCR, one entry per CDR3 protein. Of approximately 730,000 distinct CDR3 sequences in the sample, 25% to 35% were seen once. This chain uses TRBV19 with TRBJ2-7; TRBD1 matches at 7 bases. The sample here was cultured CD8+ T cells from PBMCs, taken from culture after CMV antigen stimulation. The sequence derives from a human donor in good health (CMV status not recorded). Some clones in this sample may be carry-over from other donors' samples. The CDR3 loop is CASSITGDTYEQYF. The CDR3 DNA sequence: TGTGCCAGTAGTATTACAGGGGACACCTACGAGCAGTACTTC.